The 8 T cell receptor beta chains given below trace back to one sample, sequenced in a study of neurological immune-mediated disorders. TCRdb used MiXCR to reprocess the 5' RACE reads, holding one entry per CDR3 protein. This repertoire shows some 30,000 distinct CDR3 sequences, approximately 20% found once; its top ten account for 25% to 30%. Sequenced material: CD4+ T cells from blood. These receptors were collected from a man aged 50 or older with HTLV-1-associated myelopathy (HAM/TSP).

This clonotype was observed many times. The V gene is TRBV3-1, the J gene TRBJ2-2, with 9 bases that match TRBD1. The CDR3 is made up of 16 amino acids. Germline CDR1 is LGHDT and CDR2 is YNNKEL (reference sequence). After removal of 4 bases from V and 7 bases from J, the junction contained 10 bases not matched to a gene. The CDR3 is CASSPSRRTGVGELFF. CDR3 nucleotides: TGTGCCAGCAGCCCGAGCCGCCGGACAGGGGTCGGGGAGCTGTTTTTT.

V is TRBV11-3 and J is TRBJ2-3; D uncertain. CDR1 is SGHNT and CDR2 is YENEEA in the germline V gene. V lost 3 bases and J lost 4, with 14 bases in between. The CDR3 is made up of 15 amino acids. The CDR3 loop is CASSLSSLSADTQYF. The CDR3, as DNA: TGTGCCAGCAGCTTGTCATCACTGAGCGCAGATACGCAGTATTTT.

This clonotype came up many times. This chain connects TRBV20-1 to TRBJ2-1; 10 bases are shared with TRBD2. This CDR3 region has 14 residues. Germline V gives CDR1 DFQATT, CDR2 SNEGSKA (reference sequence). The V segment lost 3 bases and the J segment 6 bases; nucleotides outside the gene matches: 5. In nucleotides, the CDR3 is TGCAGTGCTAGGCCCCAGCGGGGGGGCAATGAGCAGTTCTTC. It encodes CSARPQRGGNEQFF.

The table lists this clonotype with many counts. The rearrangement links TRBV7-9 to TRBJ2-1, with 13 bases identical to TRBD2. Per germline, CDR1 SEHNR and CDR2 FQNEAQ (reference sequence). The CDR3 spans 22 residues. Unmatched junction bases numbered 17, after V lost 3 bases and J lost 0 bases. CDR3 loop: CASSFGTQGLAGFATSYNEQFF. DNA of the CDR3: TGTGCCAGCAGCTTCGGGACCCAGGGACTAGCGGGATTTGCGACCTCCTACAATGAGCAGTTCTTC. Drawing the rest from reference TRBV7-9 and TRBJ2-1, the complete variable domain is DTGVSQNPRHKITKRGQNVTFRCDPISEHNRLYWYRQTLGQGPEFLTYFQNEAQLEKSRLLSDRFSAERPKGSFSTLEIQRTEQGDSAMYLCASSFGTQGLAGFATSYNEQFFGPGTRLTVL.

This clonotype was picked up a small number of times. The chain has TRBV12-3 or TRBV12-4 and TRBJ2-1; 9 nucleotides agree with TRBD2. The V segment lost 4 bases and the J segment 7 bases; nucleotides outside the gene matches: 11. The CDR3 is 16 residues long. The CDR3 here is CASSYSGGGHWNEQFF. CDR3 DNA sequence: TGTGCCAGCAGTTATAGCGGGGGTGGCCATTGGAATGAGCAGTTCTTC.

In this sample, this clonotype turned up a few times. The rearrangement links TRBV5-1 to TRBJ2-1; D remains ambiguous. Trimming shortened V by 1 base and J by 0 bases, and 8 bases separated the two germline ends. Looked up from germline, CDR1 is SGHRS and CDR2 is YFSETQ. This CDR3 has 15 residues. The CDR3 loop reads CASSLRPSSYNEQFF. The CDR3 bases are TGCGCCAGCAGCTTGCGACCGAGCTCCTACAATGAGCAGTTCTTC. Using reference TRBV5-1 and TRBJ2-1 for the parts outside the CDR3, the full variable domain is KAGVTQTPRYLIKTRGQQVTLSCSPISGHRSVSWYQQTPGQGLQFLFEYFSETQRNKGNFPGRFSGRQFSNSRSEMNVSTLELGDSALYLCASSLRPSSYNEQFFGPGTRLTVL.

This clonotype was detected ten times or more. This sequence joins TRBV5-1 and TRBJ2-5; 10 bases map to TRBD2. Per germline, CDR1 SGHRS and CDR2 YFSETQ. With 6 bases clipped from V and 5 bases from J, the junction kept 13 bases outside the gene matches. The CDR3 spans 16 residues. The CDR3 DNA follows: TGCGCCAGCACGGCGACTAGCGGGTACCCTCGGGAGACCCAGTACTTC. This encodes CASTATSGYPRETQYF.

This clonotype came up many times. The chain joins TRBV7-2 to TRBJ2-5; 11 bases line up with TRBD2. Germline V gene data show CDR1 as SGHTA and CDR2 as FQGNSA. CDR3 size: 15 residues. Germline trimming cut 4 bases from V and 5 bases from J; bases unmatched to any gene: 6. Written as DNA, the CDR3 is TGTGCCAGCAGCTCTCAAATAGCGGGGGGGGAGACCCAGTACTTC. Encoded protein: CASSSQIAGGETQYF.